These 12 T cell receptor beta chains came from one sample sequenced in a study of T cells in Graves' hyperthyroidism and ophthalmopathy. Regions amplified from RNA transcripts were the TCR beta CDR3 regions. During a first-round RT-PCR of the TCR CDR3, the HTBI primer set was used. TCRdb re-called the multiplex PCR reads with MiXCR, one entry per CDR3 protein. The sample shows 250,000 to 300,000 distinct CDR3 sequences, roughly 15% of them seen only once. Sequenced input: blood. All receptors come from a woman between 40 and 50 years old with Graves' hyperthyroidism.

Ten or more counts support this clonotype. The chain has TRBV10-3 and TRBJ2-7; 10 bases fit TRBD1. Germline loops: CDR1 ENHRY, CDR2 SYGVKD. V was pared by 6 bases and J by 2 bases, with 4 bases of the junction left unmatched. The CDR3 runs to 14 residues. As DNA, the CDR3 is TGTGCCATCAGGAGCGGGACAGGGGCCTACGAGCAGTACTTC. The encoded protein is CAIRSGTGAYEQYF.

This clonotype was observed at least ten times. The rearrangement links TRBV11-2 to TRBJ2-7; D remains unclear. This CDR3 is 12 amino acids long. Germline-derived CDR1 and CDR2 are SGHAT and FQNNGV. The ends were cut back, 5 bases at V and 0 bases at J, with 5 bases in the middle. The CDR3 here is CASSPNSYEQYF. For the CDR3, the DNA is TGTGCCAGCAGCCCGAACTCCTACGAGCAGTACTTC. Variable domain in full (rest from reference TRBV11-2 and TRBJ2-7): EAGVAQSPRYKIIEKRQSVAFWCNPISGHATLYWYQQILGQGPKLLIQFQNNGVVDDSQLPKDRFSAERLKGVDSTLKIQPAKLEDSAVYLCASSPNSYEQYFGPGTRLTVT.

This chain links TRBV20-1 with TRBJ2-1; 14 positions agree with TRBD2. With V trimmed by 6 bases and J by 1 base, 14 bases remained unmatched. The length of the CDR3 is 19 residues. Germline loops: CDR1 DFQATT, CDR2 SNEGSKA (reference sequence). CDR3 protein: CSADAPGTSGRWSYNEQFF. The CDR3 DNA reads TGCAGTGCCGATGCTCCCGGGACTAGCGGGAGATGGTCCTACAATGAGCAGTTCTTC.

This clonotype was observed many times. The gene calls are TRBV5-6 and TRBJ2-5, with a weak D call TRBD2 (5 bases). Germline V gives CDR1 SGHDT, CDR2 YYEEEE. The V and J ends lost 0 bases and 5 bases respectively, with 11 bases between them. The CDR3 runs 14 residues. DNA of the CDR3: TGTGCCAGCAGCTTGGCTACGGGGTTTGAGACCCAGTACTTC. Its translation is CASSLATGFETQYF.

This clonotype occurred many times. V is TRBV11-3 and J is TRBJ2-1, with a possible D match to TRBD2 (5 bases). The V and J ends lost 3 bases and 7 bases respectively, with 13 bases between them. The CDR3 has 14 residues. The V gene's germline CDR1 is SGHNT and CDR2 YENEEA. CDR3 in DNA: TGTGCCAGCAGCTTGTTGGAGGAAGGGAATGAGCAGTTCTTC. Translated, it gives CASSLLEEGNEQFF.

This clonotype has more than one count but fewer than ten. CDR3 amino acids: CASSSPGDSPGELFF. CDR3 bases: TGTGCCAGCAGCTCCCCCGGGGACAGTCCCGGGGAGCTGTTTTTT. The chain recombines TRBV7-9 with TRBJ2-2; TRBD1 agrees at 7 bases. The CDR3 has 15 residues. Germline-derived CDR1 and CDR2 are SEHNR and FQNEAQ (reference sequence). The V segment lost 4 bases and the J segment 6 bases; nucleotides outside the gene matches: 8. The variable domain in full, with the rest retrieved from reference TRBV7-9 and TRBJ2-2, is DTGVSQNPRHKITKRGQNVTFRCDPISEHNRLYWYRQTLGQGPEFLTYFQNEAQLEKSRLLSDRFSAERPKGSFSTLEIQRTEQGDSAMYLCASSSPGDSPGELFFGEGSRLTVL.

This clonotype has ten or more counts. The genes are TRBV7-9 and TRBJ2-7; D may match TRBD1 or TRBD2 (5 bases each). Germline CDR1 is SEHNR and CDR2 is FQNEAQ (reference sequence). The CDR3 extends over 13 amino acids. V lost 1 base and J lost 6, with 10 bases in between. The CDR3 loop is CASSLGWGSEQYF. The CDR3 DNA reads TGTGCCAGCAGCTTAGGGTGGGGGAGCGAGCAGTACTTC.

In its sample, this clonotype was seen a few times. The chain employs TRBV19 and TRBJ2-1, with TRBD2 identical over 10 bases. The CDR3 runs to 15 residues. The J segment lost 5 bases and the V segment lost 9 bases, leaving 10 bases of the junction unmatched. CDR1 LNHDA and CDR2 SQIVND come from the germline V gene (reference sequence). The CDR3 DNA is TGTGCCAGCCAGCGGGAGGGCCGTAGGGACAATGAGCAGTTCTTC. This sequence encodes CASQREGRRDNEQFF.

This clonotype has ten or more counts. The DNA is omitted, as the CDR3 cannot be located on it reliably, and the CDR3 follows TCRdb's listing. This chain connects TRBV27 to TRBJ2-1; no check of the table's D call, TRBD1, against the DNA was made. Per the germline V gene, CDR1 is MNHEY and CDR2 is SMNVEV (reference sequence). 15 amino acids form the CDR3, both terminal residues included. CDR3 sequence: CASSFGPGGYNEQFF.

This clonotype was recorded at least ten times. The V and J genes are TRBV2 and TRBJ1-3, with 7 bases aligning to TRBD1. The ends lost 8 bases at V and 2 bases at J; junction bases unmatched: 6. The CDR3 is 14 residues long. Germline V gene lookup returns CDR1 SNHLY and CDR2 FYNNEI. The CDR3 bases are TGTGCCAGCCAGGGGGACCAAACTGGAAACACCATATATTTT. Encoded protein: CASQGDQTGNTIYF.

This clonotype showed up many times. The DNA of the CDR3 is TGTGCCAGCAGCTTAGGGCCGAGCTCCTACGAGCAGTACTTC. This gives the protein CASSLGPSSYEQYF. The chain links TRBV7-2 to TRBJ2-7; D remains ambiguous. The CDR3 loop spans 14 amino acids. CDR1 and CDR2 from the germline V gene are SGHTA and FQGNSA. Trimming pared 1 base from V and 0 bases from J, leaving 7 bases between.

The sample holds many counts of this clonotype. The chain is built from TRBV19 and TRBJ1-5; D not resolved. Looked up from germline, CDR1 is LNHDA and CDR2 is SQIVND (reference sequence). This CDR3 is 15 amino acids long. V was shortened by 3 bases and J by 1 base, with 10 bases between the two germline ends. The CDR3 DNA reads as TGTGCCAGTAGTATTACCTCAGTAAGCAATCAGCCCCAGCATTTT. Translated, it gives CASSITSVSNQPQHF.